The 17 T cell receptor beta chains below were found in one sample sequenced in a study of early T cells in non-severe SARS-CoV-2 infection. MiXCR, applied by TCRdb to the 5' RACE reads, yields one record per CDR3 protein. The sample includes approximately 75,000 distinct CDR3 sequences, roughly 4.9% of them seen just once. Material: whole blood, obtained at baseline. These TCRs come from an adult who was a healthcare worker with PCR-confirmed SARS-CoV-2 infection or an uninfected control (not recorded which). The donor label of this sample is uncertain.

This clonotype was seen many times. V and J are TRBV6-2 or TRBV6-3 and TRBJ2-7; D gene ambiguous. V lost 6 bases and J lost 6, with 24 bases in between. The CDR3 loop spans 16 amino acids. Germline V gene sequence: CDR1 MNHEY, CDR2 SVGEGT. The CDR3 is CASSSIDWRRSSEQYF. As DNA, the CDR3 is TGTGCCAGCAGCTCCATCGACTGGCGCCGGAGTTCCGAGCAGTACTTC.

This clonotype was observed many times. The rearrangement links TRBV3-1 to TRBJ1-2; a possible D gene is TRBD1 (6 bases). This CDR3 contains 18 residues. CDR1 is LGHDT, CDR2 YNNKEL, per germline (reference sequence). V was shortened by 0 bases and J by 6 bases, with 23 bases between the two germline ends. CDR3 in amino acids: CASSQDRTAPGYSDGYTF. CDR3 nucleotides: TGTGCCAGCAGCCAAGACAGGACAGCGCCGGGGTATTCGGATGGCTACACCTTC.

This clonotype was seen many times. This chain links TRBV20-1 with TRBJ2-4, with 10 bases matching TRBD1. Germline V gene data show CDR1 as DFQATT and CDR2 as SNEGSKA (reference sequence). The J segment lost 7 bases and the V segment lost 2 bases, leaving 5 bases of the junction unmatched. CDR3 length: 14 amino acids. The CDR3 region has the DNA TGCAGTGCTAGATTCCCGGGACAGGGGAACATTCAGTACTTC. Translating it yields CSARFPGQGNIQYF.

This clonotype was picked up a small number of times. This chain's CDR3 is CASSQAQTGPNSPLHF. The CDR3 region has the DNA TGTGCCAGCAGCCAAGCTCAAACAGGGCCTAATTCACCCCTCCACTTT. J is TRBJ1-6 and V is TRBV14; the D gene is possibly TRBD1 (6 bases). The V end was cut by 1 base, the J end by 6 bases, with 13 bases between. This CDR3 contains 16 residues. Germline V gives CDR1 SGHDN, CDR2 FVKESK.

The chain links TRBV4-3 to TRBJ1-5; D is undetermined. Germline V gives CDR1 LGHNA, CDR2 YSLEER. V lost 0 bases and J 3 bases, leaving 9 bases between the germline ends. This CDR3 is built from 15 residues. This CDR3 reads CASSQDLSHNQPQHF. CDR3 DNA sequence: TGCGCCAGCAGCCAAGATCTCAGTCACAATCAGCCCCAGCATTTT.

This clonotype was picked up a small number of times. A junction end diverges from the germline sequence, so it may reflect a read error. The chain uses TRBV29-1 and TRBJ1-2, with D possibly TRBD1 on 5 matching bases. In germline, CDR1 is SQVTM, CDR2 ANQGSEA. The CDR3 has 13 residues. The CDR3 DNA is TGCAGCGTTGAGGCAGGGACCCAATATGGCTGCACCTTC. Translation: CSVEAGTQYGCTF. Complete variable domain (other parts from reference TRBV29-1 and TRBJ1-2): SAVISQKPSRDICQRGTSLTIQCQVDSQVTMMFWYRQQPGQSLTLIATANQGSEATYESGFVIDKFPISRPNLTFSTLTVSNMSPEDSSIYLCSVEAGTQYGCTFGSGTRLTVV.

In its sample, this clonotype was seen a few times. V is TRBV6-5 and J is TRBJ1-1; D is ambiguous. In germline, CDR1 is MNHEY, CDR2 SVGAGI. The CDR3 length is 15 residues. V dropped 4 bases and J dropped 0 bases, with 12 bases sitting between them. For the CDR3, the DNA is TGTGCCAGCAGTTCGTCTCCGGGCCTGAACACTGAAGCTTTCTTT. This translates into CASSSSPGLNTEAFF.

This clonotype was seen ten or more times. V usage is TRBV7-8 and J usage is TRBJ1-1; 7 bases align to TRBD1. This CDR3 comprises 16 residues. Trimming removed 4 bases from V and 0 bases from J; junction bases left unmatched: 8. From germline, CDR1 is SGHVS and CDR2 FQNEAQ. The CDR3 loop is CASSYGQDPMNTEAFF. In nucleotides, the CDR3 is TGTGCCAGCAGCTATGGACAGGATCCGATGAACACTGAAGCTTTCTTT.

This clonotype has a count of ten or more. The rearrangement links TRBV4-2 to TRBJ1-1, with D unresolved. V lost 0 bases, J lost 1 base, and 6 bases lay in between. CDR1 LGHNA and CDR2 YNFKEQ come from the germline V gene. There are 14 residues in the CDR3. DNA of the CDR3: TGTGCCAGCAGCCAAGATAAGCCGAACACTGAAGCTTTCTTT. This sequence encodes CASSQDKPNTEAFF.

In DNA form, the CDR3 reads TGCAGCGTTGAAGAGCATGCGAGCGGGGGGCAATACAATGAGCAGTTCTTC. Translated, it gives CSVEEHASGGQYNEQFF. V gene TRBV29-1 combines with J gene TRBJ2-1; 9 bases are a match to TRBD2. The CDR3 has 17 residues. From germline, CDR1 is SQVTM and CDR2 ANQGSEA. V was pared by 0 bases and J by 4 bases, with 10 bases of the junction left unmatched.

In its sample, this clonotype was seen many times. The J gene is TRBJ2-3, the V gene TRBV6-4; TRBD2 aligns across 11 bases. Germline CDR1 and CDR2: MRHNA and SNTAGT. V gave up 0 bases and J gave up 3 bases; unmatched junction bases: 2. This CDR3 has 16 amino acids. The CDR3 is CASSDSASGGTDTQYF. The CDR3 DNA reads as TGTGCCAGCAGTGACTCTGCTAGCGGGGGGACAGATACGCAGTATTTT.

This chain links TRBV6-2 or TRBV6-3 with TRBJ2-6; D might be TRBD2 (5 bases). This CDR3 has 16 residues. Trimming left V 6 bases short and J 0 bases short, with 12 bases between. Germline values: CDR1 MNHEY, CDR2 SVGEGT. Written as DNA, the CDR3 is TGTGCCAGCAGGCTCAGGACTTCCTCTGGGGCCAACGTCCTGACTTTC. Protein product: CASRLRTSSGANVLTF.

This clonotype has at least ten counts. This chain connects TRBV9 to TRBJ1-5, with 8 nucleotides matching TRBD1. V gave up 2 bases and J gave up 15 bases; unmatched junction bases: 1. CDR1 and CDR2 (germline): SGDLS, YYNGEE. The CDR3 extends over 10 amino acids. The CDR3 here is CASSVRGLHF. The DNA of the CDR3 is TGTGCCAGCAGCGTCAGGGGGCTGCATTTT.

The chain combines TRBV2 with TRBJ2-3; 8 bases match TRBD1. Germline V lookup: CDR1 SNHLY, CDR2 FYNNEI. The CDR3 loop spans 14 amino acids. V trimming: 7 bases; J trimming: 7 bases; junction bases outside the gene matches: 10. CDR3: CASIGTGLHNTQYF. Written as DNA, the CDR3 is TGTGCCAGCATTGGGACAGGACTTCATAATACGCAGTATTTT.

This clonotype was recorded at least ten times. V and J are TRBV4-3 and TRBJ2-5; weak D call: TRBD1 (5 bases). V was shortened by 0 bases and J by 7 bases, with 12 bases between the two germline ends. The CDR3 has 14 amino acids. CDR1 LGHNA and CDR2 YSLEER come from the germline V gene. The CDR3 is CASSQDGPTATQYF. The DNA of the CDR3 is TGCGCCAGCAGCCAAGATGGGCCGACAGCGACCCAGTACTTC.

This clonotype was recorded many times. V and J are TRBV14 and TRBJ1-5; D may be TRBD1 (6 bases). V was shortened by 6 bases and J by 9 bases, with 12 bases between the two germline ends. The CDR3 covers 12 residues. Looked up from germline, CDR1 is SGHDN and CDR2 is FVKESK. The DNA of the CDR3 is TGTGCCAGCAGTCACAGGGTTGGGCCCCAGCATTTT. Its translation is CASSHRVGPQHF.

This clonotype is medium-sized within its sample. V gene TRBV20-1 combines with J gene TRBJ1-5; tentatively, D is TRBD1 (5 bases). Germline CDR1 is DFQATT and CDR2 is SNEGSKA (reference sequence). This CDR3 is 16 amino acids long. V dropped 1 base and J dropped 2 bases, with 15 bases sitting between them. The CDR3 protein is CSARVLGQGGNQPQHF. CDR3 sequence (DNA): TGCAGTGCTAGAGTCCTGGGGCAGGGAGGCAATCAGCCCCAGCATTTT.